A single sample gave rise to the 7 T cell receptor beta chains below, sequenced in a study of T-cell reconstitution after alpha-beta-depleted transplantation in children. Unique molecular identifiers were incorporated during preparation of the TCRbeta library. Using its own MiXCR run on the PCR reads, TCRdb lists one record per CDR3 protein. The repertoire holds 97,000 or so distinct CDR3 sequences, with under 7% as singletons. Sample: PBMCs, mostly from graft donor cells, taken 60 days after TCRalphabeta/CD19-depleted stem cell transplant. All receptors come from a female patient aged 2-15 years who had a stem cell transplant for Fanconi anemia, so the T cells may come from the graft donor.

This clonotype was recorded many times. V usage is TRBV4-2 and J usage is TRBJ2-2; 7 positions agree with TRBD2. V lost 4 bases and J lost 2; bases outside the gene matches: 4. The CDR3 has 15 amino acids. The germline V gene has CDR1 LGHNA and CDR2 YNFKEQ. Here the CDR3 reads CASSRSSGNTGELFF. In DNA form, the CDR3 reads TGTGCCAGCAGCCGTTCTAGCGGCAACACCGGGGAGCTGTTTTTT.

J is TRBJ2-7 and V is TRBV4-1; a weak D match, TRBD2 (6 bases). The V and J ends lost 1 base and 0 bases respectively, with 10 bases between them. The CDR3 is 15 residues long. CDR1 and CDR2 from the germline V gene are MGHRA and YSYEKL. The chain's CDR3 is CASSQGTTNSYEQYF. CDR3 DNA: TGCGCCAGCAGCCAAGGGACTACGAACTCCTACGAGCAGTACTTC.

This clonotype was picked up many times. The chain has TRBV12-3 or TRBV12-4 and TRBJ1-1; 7 nucleotides line up with TRBD1. Trimming took 6 bases from V and 0 from J; bases not matched to a gene: 4. CDR3 size: 14 residues. DNA for the CDR3: TGTGCCAGCAGACAGGGACAGTTGAACACTGAAGCTTTCTTT. It yields the protein CASRQGQLNTEAFF.

Many counts were recorded for this clonotype. J is TRBJ2-5 and V is TRBV28, with 12 positions matching TRBD2. Germline CDR1 MDHEN, CDR2 SYDVKM. V was clipped by 3 bases and J by 3 bases; unmatched bases: 8. The CDR3 length is 17 residues. Here the CDR3 DNA reads TGTGCCAGCAGTTTCCCCGGACTAGCGGGAACAGAAGAGACCCAGTACTTC. Translated, it gives CASSFPGLAGTEETQYF. The variable domain in full, completed from reference TRBV28 and TRBJ2-5, reads DVKVTQSSRYLVKRTGEKVFLECVQDMDHENMFWYRQDPGLGLRLIYFSYDVKMKEKGDIPEGYSVSREKKERFSLILESASTNQTSMYLCASSFPGLAGTEETQYFGPGTRLLVL.

Many counts were recorded for this clonotype. V is TRBV28 and J is TRBJ2-3; no clear D gene. V gave up 3 bases and J gave up 3 bases, with 10 bases separating them. CDR1 MDHEN and CDR2 SYDVKM come from the germline V gene. This CDR3 spans 14 amino acids. CDR3 amino acids: CASSFLMGTDTQYF. Here the CDR3 DNA reads TGTGCCAGCAGTTTTTTAATGGGAACAGATACGCAGTATTTT.

This clonotype was counted ten times or more. CDR3 DNA: TGCAGCGCCGAAACCGACAGTGAGCAGTTCTTC. Translating gives CSAETDSEQFF. V and J are TRBV29-1 and TRBJ2-1, with D possibly matching TRBD1 (5 bases). The V end was cut by 7 bases, the J end by 9 bases, with 13 bases between. Germline V gives CDR1 SQVTM, CDR2 ANQGSEA. The CDR3 is 11 residues long.

The chain employs TRBV5-1 and TRBJ2-1; 8 bases are shared with TRBD1. The V segment lost 3 bases and the J segment 6 bases; nucleotides outside the gene matches: 8. The CDR3 has 15 amino acids. The germline CDR1 and CDR2 sequences are SGHRS and YFSETQ. The CDR3: CASSSPGTGSNEQFF. The CDR3 DNA sequence: TGCGCCAGCAGCTCCCCCGGGACAGGTTCCAATGAGCAGTTCTTC.